The clone carrying this T cell receptor beta chain was observed a single time. The data were obtained in a study of T cell responses to AZD1222 COVID-19 vaccine. Trimming cost V 4 bases and J 0 bases, with 6 bases left between them. The CDR3 spans 13 residues. Germline V gene lookup returns CDR1 MNHEY and CDR2 SVGAGI. Sequencing was performed with immunoSEQ multiplex PCR; in TCRdb, only in-frame clones are kept and a portion is missing. The sample shows some 140,000 clones, 80% to 95% of them seen only once. Specimen: peripheral blood, collected on day 0 of AZD1222 vaccination. The sequence came from an adult in good health. The chain has TRBV6-5 and TRBJ1-2, with D perhaps TRBD1 (6 bases). The DNA of the CDR3 is TGTGCCAGCAGTTGGACAGCTAACTATGGCTACACCTTC. It is translated as CASSWTANYGYTF.